This TCR beta chain stems from a study of T cell changes during pregnancy in multiple sclerosis. Clones were sequenced by immunoSEQ multiplex PCR, and TCRdb holds only the in-frame ones, with some missing. Among around 95,000 clones listed, 92% were seen once. V was shortened by 6 bases and J by 6 bases, with 17 bases between the two germline ends. Germline lookup yields CDR1 MNHEY and CDR2 SVGAGI. The CDR3 extends over 14 amino acids. Sample: peripheral blood, taken after pregnancy. This clonotype originated in a female donor with multiple sclerosis, enrolled in a pregnancy study. This chain links TRBV6-5 with TRBJ1-2, with D hard to call. In DNA, the CDR3 is TGTGCCAGCAGCACCGTTCGTGGTTTAGATGGCTACACCTTC. Its translation: CASSTVRGLDGYTF.